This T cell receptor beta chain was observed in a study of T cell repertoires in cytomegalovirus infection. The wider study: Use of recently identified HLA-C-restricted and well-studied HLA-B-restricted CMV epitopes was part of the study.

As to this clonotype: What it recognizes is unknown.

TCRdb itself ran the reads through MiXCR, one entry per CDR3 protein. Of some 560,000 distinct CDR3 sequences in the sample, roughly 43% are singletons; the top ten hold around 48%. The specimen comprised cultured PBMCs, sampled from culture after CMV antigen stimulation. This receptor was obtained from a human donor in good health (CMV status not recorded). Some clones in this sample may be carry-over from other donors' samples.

In DNA form, the CDR3 reads TGTGCCATCCGGGACACCACAGATACGCAGTATTTT. This encodes CAIRDTTDTQYF. The V gene is TRBV6-8, the J gene TRBJ2-3; D might be TRBD1 (6 bases). This CDR3 is 12 amino acids long. Per germline, CDR1 MNHGY and CDR2 SAAAGT. With 10 bases removed from V and 2 bases from J, the gap between germline ends came to 10 bases.